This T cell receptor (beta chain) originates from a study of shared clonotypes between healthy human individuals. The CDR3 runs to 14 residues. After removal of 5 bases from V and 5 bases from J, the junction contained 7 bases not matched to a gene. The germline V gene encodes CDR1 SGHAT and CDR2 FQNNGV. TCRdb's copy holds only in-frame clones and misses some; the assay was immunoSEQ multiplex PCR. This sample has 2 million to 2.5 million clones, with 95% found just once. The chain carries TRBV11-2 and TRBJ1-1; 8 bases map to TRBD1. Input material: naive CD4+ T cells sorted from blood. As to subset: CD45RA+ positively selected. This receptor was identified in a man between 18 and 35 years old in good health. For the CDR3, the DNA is TGTGCCAGCAGCGTCCACAGGGGGGAAACTGAAGCTTTCTTT. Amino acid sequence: CASSVHRGETEAFF.